Listed here are 5 T cell receptor beta chains from one sample, sequenced in a study of CD8 T cells in Susac syndrome (dated by TCRdb to 2018 to 2020). Libraries came from the immunoSEQ multiplex PCR assay. RNA was extracted using the RNeasy kit, and roughly 0.45 to 1 ug of the RNA was reverse transcribed with random hexamers. In TCRdb, the public reads were trimmed at Q25 with fastp and aligned with MiXCR, with productive beta chains retained. Every distinct CDR3 protein forms one entry, paired with its most common genes and DNA. Here the sample has roughly 120,000 distinct CDR3 sequences; approximately 93% occur a single time. The ten most abundant clones make up 0.093% of the sample. The sequencing sample was made of CD4+ T cells from PBMCs. The receptors originated from a human donor with multiple sclerosis.

CDR3 coding DNA: TGTGCCTGGAGTGTTGACTACGAGCAGTACTTC. Its protein product is CAWSVDYEQYF. The chain joins TRBV30 to TRBJ2-7, with D unclear. The CDR3 has 11 residues. Trimming removed 0 bases from V and 3 bases from J, with 3 bases in between. From germline, CDR1 is GTSNPN and CDR2 SVGIG (reference sequence).

The rearrangement joins TRBV2 to TRBJ1-6; D is unresolved. CDR3 size: 15 residues. CDR1 SNHLY and CDR2 FYNNEI come from the germline V gene. V lost 5 bases, J lost 2 bases, and 10 bases lay in between. CDR3 DNA sequence: TGTGCCAGCAGTAGGGAGGGAGCCTATAATTCACCCCTCCACTTT. The encoded protein is CASSREGAYNSPLHF.

The genes are TRBV5-1 and TRBJ2-1; D gene unclear. The V end lost 4 bases, the J end lost 6 bases, and 14 bases lay between the germline ends. This CDR3 has 14 amino acids. Germline V gene sequence: CDR1 SGHRS, CDR2 YFSETQ. CDR3 amino acids: CASSALGLVNEQFF. CDR3 DNA sequence: TGCGCCAGCAGCGCCTTAGGGCTAGTCAATGAGCAGTTCTTC.

In its sample, this clonotype was seen once. The chain employs TRBV6-2 or TRBV6-3 and TRBJ2-7; D may match TRBD1 or TRBD2 (5 bases each). Germline values: CDR1 MNHEY, CDR2 SVGEGT. Trimming left V 7 bases short and J 4 bases short, with 8 bases between. The CDR3 spans 11 residues. The CDR3 DNA reads TGTGCCAGCATCGAGGGGTACGAGCAGTACTTC. This translates into CASIEGYEQYF.

The J gene is TRBJ2-3, the V gene TRBV29-1; D is perhaps TRBD1 or TRBD2 (6 bases each). The CDR3 contains 12 residues. CDR1 is SQVTM, CDR2 ANQGSEA, per germline. V was trimmed by 5 bases and J by 6 bases, leaving 12 bases between them. CDR3 protein: CSVSQGRDTQYF. The CDR3 region has the DNA TGCAGCGTTAGCCAGGGGAGGGATACGCAGTATTTT.